Ten or more counts support the clone carrying this T cell receptor beta chain. Its antigen is as yet unknown. The data belong to a study of neurological immune-mediated disorders. Study-wide results and caveats: Any association between clinical or MRI features and the multiple sclerosis repertoire cluster was absent.

The authors produced cDNA by 5'RACE using 10-nucleotide random UMIs. TCRdb recomputed calls from the 5' RACE reads with MiXCR, one row per CDR3 protein. The sample carries 65,000 to 85,000 distinct CDR3 sequences, 2.5% to 4% recorded once. Germline V gene lookup returns CDR1 SGHRS and CDR2 YFSETQ. Trimming took 4 bases from V and 1 from J; bases not matched to a gene: 6. The CDR3 spans 15 residues. Material for sequencing was PBMCs. The chain uses TRBV5-1 and TRBJ1-1, with 8 bases aligning to TRBD1. This sequence originates from a woman aged 45-65 years with multiple sclerosis. The CDR3 nucleotides are TGCGCCAGCAGCGCCGGGACAGGACGGAACACTGAAGCTTTCTTT. Translated: CASSAGTGRNTEAFF.